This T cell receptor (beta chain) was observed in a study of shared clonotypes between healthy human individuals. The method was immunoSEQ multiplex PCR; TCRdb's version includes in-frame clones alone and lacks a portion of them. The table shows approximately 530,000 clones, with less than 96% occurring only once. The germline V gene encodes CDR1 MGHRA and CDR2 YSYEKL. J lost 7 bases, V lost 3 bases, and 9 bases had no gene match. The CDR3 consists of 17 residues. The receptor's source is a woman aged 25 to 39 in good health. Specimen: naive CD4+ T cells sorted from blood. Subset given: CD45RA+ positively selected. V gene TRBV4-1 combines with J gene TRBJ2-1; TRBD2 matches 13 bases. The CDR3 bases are TGCGCCAGCAGCCAGAGAACGACTAGCGGGAGGTGGAATGAGCAGTTCTTC. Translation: CASSQRTTSGRWNEQFF.